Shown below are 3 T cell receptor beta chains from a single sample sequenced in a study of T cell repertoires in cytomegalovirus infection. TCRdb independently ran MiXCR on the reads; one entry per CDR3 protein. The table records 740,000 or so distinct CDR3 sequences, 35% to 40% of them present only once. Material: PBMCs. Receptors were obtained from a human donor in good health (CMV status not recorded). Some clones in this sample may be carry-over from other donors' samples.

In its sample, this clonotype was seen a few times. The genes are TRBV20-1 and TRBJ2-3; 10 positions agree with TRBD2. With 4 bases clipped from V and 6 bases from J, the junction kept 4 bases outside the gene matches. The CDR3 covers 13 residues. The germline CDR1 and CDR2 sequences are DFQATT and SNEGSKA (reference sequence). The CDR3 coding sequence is TGCAGTGCTATCCTAGCGGGGGATGATACGCAGTATTTT. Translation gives CSAILAGDDTQYF.

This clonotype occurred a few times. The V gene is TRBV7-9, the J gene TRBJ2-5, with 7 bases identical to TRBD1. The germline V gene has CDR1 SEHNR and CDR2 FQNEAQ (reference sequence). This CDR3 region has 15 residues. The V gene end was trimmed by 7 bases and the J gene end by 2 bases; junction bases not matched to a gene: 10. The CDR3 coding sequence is TGTGCCAGCACCTGGGACAGACTTTTTCAAGAGACCCAGTACTTC. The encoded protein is CASTWDRLFQETQYF. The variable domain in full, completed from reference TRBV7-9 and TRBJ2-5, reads DTGVSQNPRHKITKRGQNVTFRCDPISEHNRLYWYRQTLGQGPEFLTYFQNEAQLEKSRLLSDRFSAERPKGSFSTLEIQRTEQGDSAMYLCASTWDRLFQETQYFGPGTRLLVL.

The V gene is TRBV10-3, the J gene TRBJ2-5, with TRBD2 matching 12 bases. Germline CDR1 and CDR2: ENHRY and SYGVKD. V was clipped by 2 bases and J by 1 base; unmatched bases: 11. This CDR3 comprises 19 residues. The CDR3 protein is CAISEGFGTSGRPQETQYF. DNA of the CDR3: TGTGCCATCAGTGAGGGGTTTGGGACTAGCGGGCGCCCCCAAGAGACCCAGTACTTC.